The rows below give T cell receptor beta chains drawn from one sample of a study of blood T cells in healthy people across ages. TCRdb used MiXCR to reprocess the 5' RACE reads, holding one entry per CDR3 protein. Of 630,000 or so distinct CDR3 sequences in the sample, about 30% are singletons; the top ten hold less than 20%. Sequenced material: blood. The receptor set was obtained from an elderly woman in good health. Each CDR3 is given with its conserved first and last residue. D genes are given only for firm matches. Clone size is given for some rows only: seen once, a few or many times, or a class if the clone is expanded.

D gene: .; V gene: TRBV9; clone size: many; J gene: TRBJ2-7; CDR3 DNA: TGTGCCAGCAGCGTATCCAGGTTTGGAGAGCAGTACTTC; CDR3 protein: CASSVSRFGEQYF
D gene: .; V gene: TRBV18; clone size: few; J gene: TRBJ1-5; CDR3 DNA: TGTGCCAGCTCACCAGCGACCACTCTCAATCAGCCCCAGCATTTT; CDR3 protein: CASSPATTLNQPQHF
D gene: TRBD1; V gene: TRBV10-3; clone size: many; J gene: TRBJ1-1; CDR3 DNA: TGTGCCATCAGTCCGGGACAGGGGGCGCAAGAAGCTTTCTTT; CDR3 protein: CAISPGQGAQEAFF
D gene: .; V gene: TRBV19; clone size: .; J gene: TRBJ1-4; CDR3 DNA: TGTGCCAGTAGTTTGCTCTTCCTCCAGACAACTAATGAAAAACTGTTTTTT; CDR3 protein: CASSLLFLQTTNEKLFF
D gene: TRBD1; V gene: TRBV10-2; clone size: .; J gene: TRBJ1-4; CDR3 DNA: TGCGCCAGCAGTGAGTCGCAGGGACAGAGTGAAAAACTGTTTTTT; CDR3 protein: CASSESQGQSEKLFF
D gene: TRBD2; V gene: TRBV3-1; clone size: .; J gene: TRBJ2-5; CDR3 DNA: TGTGCCAGCAGCCAGCCGGGGGGTTGGGAGACCCAGTACTTC; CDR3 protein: CASSQPGGWETQYF
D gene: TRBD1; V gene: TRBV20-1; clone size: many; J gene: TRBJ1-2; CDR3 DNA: TGCAGTGCTAAGAAGGACAGGGTTTATGGCTACACCTTC; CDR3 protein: CSAKKDRVYGYTF
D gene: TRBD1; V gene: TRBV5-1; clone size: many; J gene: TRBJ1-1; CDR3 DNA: TGCGCCAGCAGCTTGGGGTTACTCAGGGGGCGGAACACTGAAGCTTTCTTT; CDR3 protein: CASSLGLLRGRNTEAFF
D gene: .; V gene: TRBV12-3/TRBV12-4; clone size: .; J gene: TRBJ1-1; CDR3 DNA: TGTGCCAGCAGTCGCCGGGGGGATGGAGTGACTGAAGCTTTCTTT; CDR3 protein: CASSRRGDGVTEAFF
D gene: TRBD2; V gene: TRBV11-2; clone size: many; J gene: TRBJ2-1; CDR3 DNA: TGTGCCAGCTCTAGACGACGAGCGGGGGGCGACAATGAGCAGTTCTTC; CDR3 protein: CASSRRRAGGDNEQFF
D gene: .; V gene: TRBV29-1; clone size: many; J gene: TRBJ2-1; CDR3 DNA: TGCAGCGCTGGGCAGGGGGGTGTCAATGAGCAGTTCTTC; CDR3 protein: CSAGQGGVNEQFF
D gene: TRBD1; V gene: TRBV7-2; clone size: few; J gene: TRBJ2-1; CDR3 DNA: TGTGCCAGCAGCGGTACCGGGACAGGGATCAATGAGCAGTTCTTC; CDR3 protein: CASSGTGTGINEQFF
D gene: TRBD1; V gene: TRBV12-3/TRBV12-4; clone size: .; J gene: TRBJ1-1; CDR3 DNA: TGTGCCAGCAGTTTAGGACAGGGGGCTAGGAACACTGAAGCTTTCTTT; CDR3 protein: CASSLGQGARNTEAFF
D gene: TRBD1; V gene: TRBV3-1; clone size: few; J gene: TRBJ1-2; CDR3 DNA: TGTGCCAGCAGCCAGAAGGGGACAGCCTATGGCTACACCTTC; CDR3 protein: CASSQKGTAYGYTF
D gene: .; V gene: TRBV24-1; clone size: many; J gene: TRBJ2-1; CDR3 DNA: TGTGCCACCAGTGAACTACAGGGGAGGAATGAGCAGTTCTTC; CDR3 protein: CATSELQGRNEQFF
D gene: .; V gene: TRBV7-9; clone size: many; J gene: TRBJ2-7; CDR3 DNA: TGTGCCAGCAGCCCCACAGACGAGCAGTACTTC; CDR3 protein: CASSPTDEQYF
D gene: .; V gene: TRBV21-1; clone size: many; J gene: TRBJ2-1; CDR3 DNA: TGTGCCAGCAGCAAACCCCCCGAGAGGGGGTACATCAATGAGCAGTTCTTC; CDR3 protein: CASSKPPERGYINEQFF
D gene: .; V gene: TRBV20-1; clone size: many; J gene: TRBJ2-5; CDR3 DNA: TGCAGTGCGCGGATTATTTGGGAAGAGACCCAGTACTTC; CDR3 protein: CSARIIWEETQYF
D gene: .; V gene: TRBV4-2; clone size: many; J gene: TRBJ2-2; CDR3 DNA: TGTGCCAGCAGCGTAGAAGGGGGGCTGTATACCGGGGAGCTGTTTTTT; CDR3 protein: CASSVEGGLYTGELFF
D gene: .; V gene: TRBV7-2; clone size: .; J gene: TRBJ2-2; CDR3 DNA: TGTGCCAGCAGCTTGCTAATACCTCGGACAGCGGGCCCCGGGGAGCTGTTTTTT; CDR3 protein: CASSLLIPRTAGPGELFF
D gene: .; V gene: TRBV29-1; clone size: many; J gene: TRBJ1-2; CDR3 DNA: TGCAGCGTTGAAAGGAGGAGCGCAGGGAACTATGGCTACACCTTC; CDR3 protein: CSVERRSAGNYGYTF
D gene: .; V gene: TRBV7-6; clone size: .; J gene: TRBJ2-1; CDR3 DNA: TGTGCCAGCAGCCAGGGCGGGCCGGACAATGAGCAGTTCTTC; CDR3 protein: CASSQGGPDNEQFF
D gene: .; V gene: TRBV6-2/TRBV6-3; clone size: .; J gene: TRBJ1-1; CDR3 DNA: TGTGCCAGCAGCTATAGCCGCGTGAGGACTGAAGCTTTCTTT; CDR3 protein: CASSYSRVRTEAFF
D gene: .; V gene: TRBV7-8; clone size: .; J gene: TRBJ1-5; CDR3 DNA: TGTGCCAGCAGCTTAGACGAAGGTAGCAATCAGCCCCAGCATTTT; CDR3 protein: CASSLDEGSNQPQHF
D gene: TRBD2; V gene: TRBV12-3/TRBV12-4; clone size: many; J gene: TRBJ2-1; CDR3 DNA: TGTGCCAGCAAACCGGGACTAGCGATTGAGCAGTTCTTC; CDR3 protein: CASKPGLAIEQFF
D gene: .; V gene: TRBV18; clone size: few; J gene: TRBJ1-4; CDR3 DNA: TGTGCCAGCTCACCACCGGCCCGGGGAGGAGCGGTTGAAAAACTGTTTTTT; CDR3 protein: CASSPPARGGAVEKLFF
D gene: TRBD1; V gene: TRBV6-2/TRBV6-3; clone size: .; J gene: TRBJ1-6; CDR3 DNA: TGTGCCAGCAGTTCGGGACAGGGATTCTCCTATAATTCACCCCTCCACTTT; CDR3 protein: CASSSGQGFSYNSPLHF
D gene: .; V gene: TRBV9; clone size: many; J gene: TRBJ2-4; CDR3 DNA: TGTGCCAGCAGCCCAAGCAGGGCCAAAAACATTCAGTACTTC; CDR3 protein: CASSPSRAKNIQYF